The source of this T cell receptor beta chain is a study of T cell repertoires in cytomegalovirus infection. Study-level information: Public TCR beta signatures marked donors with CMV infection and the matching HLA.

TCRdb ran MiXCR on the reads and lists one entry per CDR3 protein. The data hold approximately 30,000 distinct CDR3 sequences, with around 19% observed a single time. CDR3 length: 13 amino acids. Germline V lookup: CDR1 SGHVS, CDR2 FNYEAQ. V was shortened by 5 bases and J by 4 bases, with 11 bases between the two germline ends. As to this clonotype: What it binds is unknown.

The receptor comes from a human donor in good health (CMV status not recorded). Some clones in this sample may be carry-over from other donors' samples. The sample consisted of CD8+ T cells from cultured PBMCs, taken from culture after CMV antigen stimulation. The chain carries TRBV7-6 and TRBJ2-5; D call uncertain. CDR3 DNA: TGTGCCAGCAGCCCAACTTCCCCAGAGACCCAGTACTTC. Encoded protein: CASSPTSPETQYF.